This TCR beta chain was profiled in a study of blood T cell repertoires in COVID-19 (dated by TCRdb to 2018 to 2021). For the wider study: The collaborator samples originated in the United States, Italy and Spain and spanned the acute and convalescent phases of COVID-19. The material from the prospective study consisted of cDNA or gDNA derived from T cells, B-cell-depleted T cells, or PBMCs. Deeply sampled blood TCRbeta repertoires from subjects exposed to, actively infected with, or recovered from COVID-19 were included in the dataset. The repertoires were made available in a free public database intended to serve as a resource for research on the immune response to SARS-CoV-2. Samples came from the ongoing ImmuneRACE study (first 160 participants) plus 1,254 subjects from 6 global collaborators. A de-identified subject ID, COVID-19 status, age in years and sex were almost always included in the sample metadata. HLA class I and class II types, where available, came from metadata supplied by the sample provider rather than from assay-based typing. Findings and caveats that apply to the study as a whole: The amount of clinical and demographic metadata varied by source and participant and was provided uncurated.

TCRbeta CDR3 regions were amplified from genomic DNA by means of the immunoSEQ Assay, a bias-controlled multiplex PCR. In the paper's pipeline: Within the assay, amplification of reference gene primers was used to estimate how many nucleated cells each sample contained. To quantify the absolute abundance of each unique TCRbeta CDR3 rearrangement, sequence reads were collapsed and filtered. For each sample, productive Simpson clonality was calculated as the square root of Simpson's diversity index over productive rearrangements. The immuneACCESS repertoire file appears here via TCRdb, limited to in-frame rearrangements. These files lack a portion of the clones; in checked studies, under half of the deficit traces to unresolved V genes, and the cause of the others is not known. D and trimming come from the DNA, and the V and J calls and clone size come from that table. Within this sample are nearly 350,000 clones, with about 89% of them counted one time only. The ten largest account for more than 5% of the sample.

This clone was observed once. Its antigen remains undetermined. No much larger clonotype is one base removed from it; base qualities were not supplied. CDR1 and CDR2 (SQVTM, ANQGSEA) derive from the germline V gene. There are 13 amino acids in the CDR3, from cysteine to phenylalanine inclusive. Left in the record is the CDR3 DNA by itself, 39 bases read in frame from the first base. For this chain, trimming is 1 base at the V end and 6 bases at the J end, and the number of junction bases without a gene match is 5. In Seattle, one collaborating source enrolled patients while the infection was active and tracked those patients longitudinally over the course of disease. Each collaborating institution followed its own protocols to collect whole blood in K2EDTA tubes. Collaborator samples were shipped for TCRbeta analysis as frozen whole blood, isolated PBMCs, or DNA extracted from either sample type.

Sequencing was carried out using peripheral blood. The chain couples TRBV29-1 to TRBJ2-7; TRBD2 lines up with 8 middle nucleotides. The clonotype originates from a woman aged 45-60 years with COVID-19, enrolled during active disease. For the CDR3, the sequence is CSVEAPSGLEQYF. DNA sequence: TGCAGCGTTGAAGCTCCTAGCGGGCTCGAGCAGTACTTC.